This T cell receptor (beta chain) was profiled in a study of T cells after yellow fever vaccination. Germline lookup yields CDR1 ENHRY and CDR2 SYGVKD. V lost 3 bases, J lost 5 bases, and 7 bases lay in between. The CDR3 is 12 residues long. Notes on the study in general: Weaker in magnitude, the secondary response showed a faster peak on day 5 versus 15.

Remarks on this clonotype: Its antigen remains unknown.

TCRdb re-called the 5' RACE reads through MiXCR, storing one row per CDR3 protein. The profile shows 250,000 or so distinct CDR3 sequences, more than 3.5% of them singletons. V and J are TRBV10-3 and TRBJ1-2; D is unresolved. This clonotype was obtained from a man aged 18 to 29 who received the YFV17D yellow fever vaccine. This specimen was PBMCs, taken 15 days after the yellow fever booster vaccination. The CDR3 protein is CAISDTFYGYTF. The CDR3 DNA reads TGTGCCATCAGTGACACGTTTTATGGCTACACCTTC.